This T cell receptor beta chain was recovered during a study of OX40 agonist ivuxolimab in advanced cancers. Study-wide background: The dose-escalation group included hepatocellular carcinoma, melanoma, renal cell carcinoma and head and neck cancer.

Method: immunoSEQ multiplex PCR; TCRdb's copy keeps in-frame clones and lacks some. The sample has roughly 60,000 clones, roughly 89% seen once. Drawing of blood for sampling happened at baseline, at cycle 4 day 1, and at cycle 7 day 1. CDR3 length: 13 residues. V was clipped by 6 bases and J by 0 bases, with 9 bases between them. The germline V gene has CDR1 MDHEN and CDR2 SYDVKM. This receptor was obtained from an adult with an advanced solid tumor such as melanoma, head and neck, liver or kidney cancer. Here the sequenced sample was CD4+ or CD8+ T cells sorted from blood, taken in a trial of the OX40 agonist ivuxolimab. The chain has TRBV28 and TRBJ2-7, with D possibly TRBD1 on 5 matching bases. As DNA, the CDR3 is TGTGCCAGCAGACCTGACAGCTCCTACGAGCAGTACTTC. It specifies CASRPDSSYEQYF.